This TCR beta chain appears in the sequencing data of a study of beta chain features in type 1 diabetes. Investigators reverse transcribed all isolated RNA, so they sequenced expressed TCRB transcripts. Sequencing was performed with immunoSEQ multiplex PCR; in TCRdb, only in-frame clones are kept and a portion is missing. The repertoire holds about 340,000 clones, with around 9% as singletons. CDR1 is SGHNT and CDR2 is YYREEE in the germline V gene (reference sequence). Unmatched junction bases numbered 7, after V lost 2 bases and J lost 3 bases. The CDR3 totals 15 residues. This clone was counted a few times. Antigen specificity is unknown. Staining for CD45RO/CCR7/CD25/CD127/CD95/CD27 allowed sorting of CD4+ naive, central memory, regulatory and stem cell-like memory cells. All of the sorted populations showed purity greater than 98%. Whole-study findings and limits: The study found that naive, central memory and Treg TCRB repertoires appeared more similar in patients than in healthy donors. There was a moderate but significant shortening of TCRB CDR3s in all four CD4+ subsets of Type 1 diabetes patients.

The sequencing sample was made of central memory CD4+ T cells from blood. This chain links TRBV5-4 with TRBJ2-5, with TRBD1 identical over 7 bases. This receptor was obtained from a young man with type 1 diabetes. The DNA of the CDR3 is TGTGCCAGCAGCTTTCAAGGGGGCGCCGAAGAGACCCAGTACTTC. It yields the protein CASSFQGGAEETQYF.